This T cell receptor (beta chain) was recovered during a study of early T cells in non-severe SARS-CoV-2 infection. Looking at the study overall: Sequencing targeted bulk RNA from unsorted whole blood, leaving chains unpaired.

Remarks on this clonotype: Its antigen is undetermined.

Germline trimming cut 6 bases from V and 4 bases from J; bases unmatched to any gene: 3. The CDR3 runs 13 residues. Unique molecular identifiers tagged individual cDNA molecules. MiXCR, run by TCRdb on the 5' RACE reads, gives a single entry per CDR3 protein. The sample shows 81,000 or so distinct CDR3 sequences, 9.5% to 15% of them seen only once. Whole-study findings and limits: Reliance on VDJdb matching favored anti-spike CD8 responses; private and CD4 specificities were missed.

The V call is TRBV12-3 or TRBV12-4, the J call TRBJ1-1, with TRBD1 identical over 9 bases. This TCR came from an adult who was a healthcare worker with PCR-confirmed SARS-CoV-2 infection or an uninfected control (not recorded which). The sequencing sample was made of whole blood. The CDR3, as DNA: TGTGCCAGCAGGGAGACAGGGGGCACTGAAGCTTTCTTT. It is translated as CASRETGGTEAFF.